The 6 T cell receptor beta chains below were found in one sample sequenced in a study of T cell repertoires in cytomegalovirus infection. Using its own MiXCR run on the reads, TCRdb lists one record per CDR3 protein. The sample yields 680,000 or so distinct CDR3 sequences, roughly 30% seen once. The antigens of these receptors remain unknown. The sample in question was cultured PBMCs, obtained from culture after CMV antigen stimulation. The receptor set was obtained from a human donor in good health (CMV status not recorded). Some clones in this sample may be carry-over from other donors' samples.

The chain is built from TRBV7-8 and TRBJ2-7, with D perhaps matching TRBD2 (6 bases). The length of the CDR3 is 12 residues. Trimming removed 3 bases from V and 7 bases from J, with 10 bases in between. Germline lookup yields CDR1 SGHVS and CDR2 FQNEAQ. The CDR3 sequence: CASSLREVEQYF. CDR3 DNA sequence: TGTGCCAGCAGCTTGAGGGAGGTTGAGCAGTACTTC.

In its sample, this clonotype was seen a few times. The chain is built from TRBV7-6 and TRBJ2-3; 13 bases align to TRBD2. This CDR3 is 15 amino acids long. V lost 5 bases to trimming and J lost 3 bases; unmatched junction nucleotides: 2. From germline, CDR1 is SGHVS and CDR2 FNYEAQ. CDR3 sequence reads: CASSPTSGGTDTQYF. CDR3 coding DNA: TGTGCCAGCAGCCCGACTAGCGGGGGGACAGATACGCAGTATTTT. Full variable domain (outside the CDR3, taken from reference TRBV7-6 and TRBJ2-3): GAGVSQSPRYKVTKRGQDVALRCDPISGHVSLYWYRQALGQGPEFLTYFNYEAQQDKSGLPNDRFSAERPEGSISTLTIQRTEQRDSAMYRCASSPTSGGTDTQYFGPGTRLTVL.

The chain couples TRBV7-6 to TRBJ1-4; weak D call: TRBD1 (5 bases). Germline V gene lookup returns CDR1 SGHVS and CDR2 FNYEAQ. The CDR3 is made up of 17 amino acids. Trimming stripped 5 bases from V and 0 bases from J, with 16 bases between. CDR3 residues: CASSLATAATTNEKLFF. The CDR3 nucleotides read TGTGCCAGCAGCCTTGCGACAGCGGCTACAACTAATGAAAAACTGTTTTTT.

This chain joins TRBV11-2 and TRBJ2-3; TRBD2 agrees at 12 bases. This CDR3 comprises 15 residues. The J segment lost 2 bases and the V segment lost 5 bases, leaving 2 bases of the junction unmatched. CDR1 and CDR2 (germline): SGHAT, FQNNGV. The CDR3 spells CASSTSGGLTDTQYF. Written as DNA, the CDR3 is TGTGCCAGCAGCACTAGCGGGGGGCTCACAGATACGCAGTATTTT.

The chain recombines TRBV12-3 or TRBV12-4 with TRBJ2-3; no firm D call. The germline V and J ends were trimmed by 3 bases and 3 bases, with 10 bases remaining between them. The CDR3 consists of 14 residues. In DNA form, the CDR3 reads TGTGCCAGCAGTTTGGTTTACGTGACAGATACGCAGTATTTT. As protein: CASSLVYVTDTQYF.

Comments on this clonotype: One junction end disagrees with the germline gene, perhaps due to a read error. V and J are TRBV2 and TRBJ1-1, with D perhaps TRBD1 (6 bases). The CDR3 is 15 residues long. From germline, CDR1 is SNHLY and CDR2 FYNNEI. The CDR3 spells CASTYRAGGATEAYF. The CDR3 bases are TGTGCCAGCACGTACAGGGCCGGTGGTGCCACTGAAGCTTACTTT.